This T cell receptor beta chain emerged from a study of blood T cells in healthy people across ages. The authors ran a second PCR of roughly 7 to 11 cycles using a sample-barcoded 5' primer and a J-beta primer mix. TCRdb independently ran MiXCR on the 5' RACE reads; one entry per CDR3 protein. The table shows 910,000 or so distinct CDR3 sequences, with just over 50% occurring only once. What was sequenced was blood. This clonotype was obtained from a woman aged 55-69 years in good health.

The CDR3 nucleotides are TGTGCCAGCAGTGATAGACTAGCGGGAGTCGTCAAAAACATTCAGTACTTC. It codes for CASSDRLAGVVKNIQYF. The rearrangement links TRBV12-3 or TRBV12-4 to TRBJ2-4; 12 nucleotides match TRBD2. This CDR3 comprises 17 residues. With 5 bases clipped from V and 3 bases from J, the junction kept 8 bases outside the gene matches.